This T cell receptor beta chain was retrieved from a study of blood T cell repertoires in COVID-19. The overall study: Sites in the United States, Italy and Spain provided acute and convalescent COVID-19 samples. Nucleic acid was either cDNA or gDNA, and it came from T cells, B-cell-depleted T cells, or PBMCs.

Germline V lookup: CDR1 MNHEY, CDR2 SMNVEV (reference sequence). The CDR3 is made up of 12 amino acids. The V end lost 3 bases, the J end lost 7 bases, and 8 bases lay between the germline ends. Sequencing was performed with immunoSEQ multiplex PCR; in TCRdb, only in-frame clones are kept and a portion is missing. Among fewer than 200,000 clones, nearly 90% were seen once, and the ten largest hold less than 2%. This sequence joins TRBV27 and TRBJ2-3; no reliable D call. The sample comprised peripheral blood. The sequence was collected from a man aged 18-30 years who had recovered from COVID-19. CDR3 sequence: CASSFPLNTQYF. CDR3 nucleotides: TGTGCCAGCAGTTTTCCCCTAAATACGCAGTATTTT.